This is a list of T cell receptor beta chains from one sample in a study of T-cell memory formation after mild COVID-19. TCRdb used MiXCR to reprocess the 5' RACE reads, holding one entry per CDR3 protein. Here the sample spans 380,000 or so distinct CDR3 sequences, 13% to 15% being singletons. The source material was PBMCs or a T cell subset sorted from them (not recorded which). These receptors came from a man between 18 and 29 years old who had mild COVID-19 (a few samples of this study predate the infection). Cell type and time point are not known. Each CDR3 is given with its conserved first and last residue. Each record gives: V gene, J gene, clone size, D gene, CDR3 DNA, CDR3 protein. D genes are given only for firm matches. Clone sizes are given selectively: once, few, many, or a class where the clone is expanded.

>TRBV11-2|TRBJ2-1|.|TRBD1
TGTGCCAGCAGCTCGGGACAGTACAATGAGCAGTTCTTC
CASSSGQYNEQFF
>TRBV6-2/TRBV6-3|TRBJ2-3|few|TRBD2
TGTGCCAGCAGTTACGCGCGGGGGGCTCGCACAGATACGCAGTATTTT
CASSYARGARTDTQYF
>TRBV14|TRBJ2-2|.|.
TGTGCCAGCAGCCAAACATCCGGGGAGCTGTTTTTT
CASSQTSGELFF
>TRBV12-3/TRBV12-4|TRBJ1-5|.|.
TGTGCCAGCAGTTTCGGGCATCAGCCCCAGCATTTT
CASSFGHQPQHF
>TRBV4-3|TRBJ2-1|.|.
TGCGCCAGCAGCCCCTCCGGAGGTGAGCAGTTCTTC
CASSPSGGEQFF
>TRBV7-2|TRBJ2-7|.|TRBD2
TGTTCCAGCAGCTTGGCTAGCGGGGGCTACGAGCAGTACTTC
CSSSLASGGYEQYF
>TRBV6-6|TRBJ2-3|few|.
TGTGCCAGCAGTTACTCGGACAGTTCTCCAGCAGATACGCAGTATTTT
CASSYSDSSPADTQYF
>TRBV20-1|TRBJ2-3|few|.
TGCAGTGCTAGGCGGACTAACACAGATACGCAGTATTTT
CSARRTNTDTQYF
>TRBV2|TRBJ2-3|few|.
TGTGCCAGCAGCGAAGGGGCCGGCCGGGGAACAGATACGCAGTATTTT
CASSEGAGRGTDTQYF
>TRBV4-1|TRBJ1-4|many|.
TGCGCCAGCAGCCCCAGACTGTATGAAAAACTGTTTTTT
CASSPRLYEKLFF
>TRBV7-8|TRBJ1-1|.|.
TGTGCCAGCAGCTTCCACCAACGGCCCGAAGCTTTCTTT
CASSFHQRPEAFF
>TRBV4-2|TRBJ2-5|.|.
TGTGCCAGCAGCCAAGAGTCGGCGGGGTCTTCGGAATGGGAGACCCAGTACTTC
CASSQESAGSSEWETQYF
>TRBV10-3|TRBJ1-3|few|.
TGTGCCATCAGTGAGCCAGAGGGTGGAAACACCATATATTTT
CAISEPEGGNTIYF
>TRBV9|TRBJ2-7|few|.
TGTGCCAGCAGCGTAGACCAGGGAAAGATCTACGAGCAGTACTTC
CASSVDQGKIYEQYF
>TRBV12-3/TRBV12-4|TRBJ1-1|few|.
TGTGCCAGCAGCGAACCACCGGGTGGTTGGGCTTTCTTT
CASSEPPGGWAFF
>TRBV4-3|TRBJ1-3|.|TRBD1
TGCGCCAGCAGTGTACAGGGGAATGGAAACACCATATATTTT
CASSVQGNGNTIYF
>TRBV4-2|TRBJ2-6|many|.
TGTGCCAGCAGCCAAGATTCGGTCGGGCCGTCTGGGGCCAACGTCCTGACTTTC
CASSQDSVGPSGANVLTF
>TRBV20-1|TRBJ2-5|few|.
TGCAGTGCTAGAGACGGAAGGGGAGAGACCCAGTACTTC
CSARDGRGETQYF
>TRBV20-1|TRBJ1-2|few|.
TGCAGTGCTAGAGAAAGGCCCAAATCATCCGGCTACACCTTC
CSARERPKSSGYTF
>TRBV7-9|TRBJ1-1|many|TRBD1
TGTGCCAGCAGCTTTCTATTTCCCACAGGGGTCTTGCTTGCTTTCTTT
CASSFLFPTGVLLAFF
>TRBV11-2|TRBJ2-7|.|TRBD2
TGTGCCAGCAGCTCCCACAGCGGGGGGACCTACGAGCAGTACTTC
CASSSHSGGTYEQYF
>TRBV7-2|TRBJ1-6|.|TRBD1
TGTGCCAGCAGAACGGGACAGTTTCTTTCACCCCTCCACTTT
CASRTGQFLSPLHF
>TRBV7-4|TRBJ1-1|few|TRBD1
TGTGCCAGCAGCGCCCGGGACAGGACCATTTTCTTT
CASSARDRTIFF
>TRBV7-2|TRBJ1-6|.|.
TGTGCCAGCAGCTTATTGGGGGCCTATAATTCACCCCTCCACTTT
CASSLLGAYNSPLHF
>TRBV29-1|TRBJ2-3|.|.
TGCAGCGTGAGGACTCGCCACACAGATACGCAGTATTTT
CSVRTRHTDTQYF
>TRBV12-3/TRBV12-4|TRBJ1-6|few|.
TGTGCCACCTCCGGGGGGGGGAATAATTCACCCCTCCACTTT
CATSGGGNNSPLHF
>TRBV7-9|TRBJ2-3|.|.
TGTGCCAGCAGCTTCTCCGATTACAAGGCCCATACGCAGTATTTT
CASSFSDYKAHTQYF
>TRBV20-1|TRBJ2-5|few|.
TGCAGTGCTACCGACAGGTTTGGTTGGAAGACCCAGTACTTC
CSATDRFGWKTQYF